Sequencing of this T cell receptor (beta chain) was carried out in a study of blood T cell repertoires in COVID-19. As for the study in general: Acute and convalescent COVID-19 samples came from the United States, Italy and Spain. Sample material is recorded as cDNA or gDNA derived from T cells, B-cell-depleted T cells, or PBMCs.

Which cohort a participant joined came from the clinical history participants gave. Trimming took 3 bases from V and 0 from J, leaving 10 bases between them. Germline CDR1 reads SGHRS; CDR2 reads YFSETQ. The CDR3 sequence is 15 residues long. Original processing methods: Amplification from reference gene primers served as the basis for estimated nucleated cell counts. Repertoires were generated with immunoSEQ multiplex PCR, while TCRdb's copy carries only in-frame clones and drops some. Clone size and V and J calls were adopted from that table, with D and trimming inferred from the DNA. Of a few hundred thousand clones listed, more than 75% are singletons.

This TCR was recovered from a man aged 25 to 40 with acute COVID-19. This sequence joins TRBV5-1 and TRBJ1-5, with TRBD1 as a possible D gene (6 bases). The specimen sequenced was PBMCs or T cells enriched from blood (not recorded which). CDR3 nucleotides: TGCGCCAGCAGCTGGGGGCCGACTAGCAATCAGCCCCAGCATTTT. Its translation: CASSWGPTSNQPQHF.